One and the same sample provided the 32 T cell receptor beta chains below, sequenced in a study of control samples from healthy donors and cancer patients. The table came from immunoSEQ multiplex PCR; TCRdb's copy has only in-frame clones and leaves some out. This sample has about 100,000 clones; approximately 82% occur once, and the top ten carry around 6.6%. Material: blood. The receptor set was obtained from a man between 18 and 35 years old in good health.

V is TRBV7-6 and J is TRBJ2-3; TRBD2 matches at 10 bases. Germline CDR1 SGHVS, CDR2 FNYEAQ. Trimming at V came to 1 base and at J to 5 bases, leaving 3 bases not matched to a gene. The CDR3 totals 15 residues. Here the CDR3 reads CASSLELAGVDTQYF. In DNA, the CDR3 is TGTGCCAGCAGCTTAGAGCTAGCGGGGGTAGATACGCAGTATTTT.

This clone was counted between two and nine times. This chain connects TRBV30 to TRBJ1-3; no clear D. The CDR3 is 15 amino acids. Deletions cut 3 bases from V and 1 base from J, with 13 bases between. Germline CDR1 is GTSNPN and CDR2 is SVGIG (reference sequence). In nucleotides, the CDR3 is TGTGCCTGGAGAATGTCTCGGGGTTCTGGAAACACCATATATTTT. It yields the protein CAWRMSRGSGNTIYF.

This clone was recorded once. The chain recombines TRBV19 with TRBJ1-1; tentatively, D is TRBD1 (5 bases). Trimming left V 3 bases short and J 5 bases short, with 13 bases between. Germline CDR1 reads LNHDA; CDR2 reads SQIVND (reference sequence). This CDR3 comprises 14 residues. CDR3 residues: CASSIRGVGTEAFF. The CDR3 DNA follows: TGTGCCAGTAGTATTCGGGGCGTAGGGACTGAAGCTTTCTTT. Variable domain in full (rest from reference TRBV19 and TRBJ1-1): DGGITQSPKYLFRKEGQNVTLSCEQNLNHDAMYWYRQDPGQGLRLIYYSQIVNDFQKGDIAEGYSVSREKKESFPLTVTSAQKNPTAFYLCASSIRGVGTEAFFGQGTRLTVV.

J is TRBJ2-7 and V is TRBV24-1, with 10 bases matching TRBD1. V lost 2 bases, J lost 6 bases, and 6 bases stayed unmatched. The CDR3 length is 15 residues. CDR1 is KGHDR and CDR2 is SFDVKD in the germline V gene. The DNA for the CDR3 is TGTGCCACCAGTGATTCCCGGGACAGGGGCATCGAGCAGTACTTC. Translated: CATSDSRDRGIEQYF.

The J gene is TRBJ1-2, the V gene TRBV29-1; D might be TRBD1 (5 bases). This CDR3 contains 12 residues. Germline assignment: CDR1 SQVTM and CDR2 ANQGSEA. V was cut by 1 base and J by 4 bases, with 7 bases left in between. In nucleotides, the CDR3 is TGCAGCGTTGAAGCCGGGACCTATGGCTACACCTTC. As protein: CSVEAGTYGYTF.

J is TRBJ1-4 and V is TRBV18; D might be TRBD1 (5 bases). The CDR3 runs 12 residues. Germline V gene lookup returns CDR1 KGHSH and CDR2 LQKENI. V shed 2 bases and J shed 11 bases, with 9 bases lying between them. The CDR3 reads CASSPRGDKLFF. The CDR3 coding sequence is TGTGCCAGCTCACCAAGGGGAGACAAACTGTTTTTT.

The rearrangement joins TRBV5-1 to TRBJ2-3; 10 positions agree with TRBD2. Germline V gives CDR1 SGHRS, CDR2 YFSETQ. This CDR3 comprises 16 residues. With V trimmed by 0 bases and J by 5 bases, 6 bases remained unmatched. CDR3 in amino acids: CASSLVGTSAGDTQYF. The CDR3 region has the DNA TGCGCCAGCAGCTTGGTCGGGACTAGCGCAGGAGATACGCAGTATTTT.

The V call is TRBV15, the J call TRBJ1-3; D unclear. Trimming took off 5 bases at V and 1 base at J, with 15 bases between the two ends. This CDR3 contains 16 residues. Germline assignment: CDR1 LNHNV and CDR2 YYDKDF (reference sequence). The CDR3 protein is CATSPQQARSGNTIYF. In DNA, the CDR3 is TGTGCCACCAGCCCTCAGCAGGCTCGGTCTGGAAACACCATATATTTT. Full variable domain (remainder filled in from reference TRBV15 and TRBJ1-3): DAMVIQNPRYQVTQFGKPVTLSCSQTLNHNVMYWYQQKSSQAPKLLFHYYDKDFNNEADTPDNFQSRRPNTSFCFLDIRSPGLGDTAMYLCATSPQQARSGNTIYFGEGSWLTVV.

The genes are TRBV5-4 and TRBJ2-5, with 8 bases that match TRBD2. Per the germline V gene, CDR1 is SGHNT and CDR2 is YYREEE (reference sequence). The CDR3 extends over 16 amino acids. The V segment lost 0 bases and the J segment 2 bases; nucleotides outside the gene matches: 6. CDR3 in amino acids: CASSLAAGAWQETQYF. DNA for the CDR3: TGTGCCAGCAGCTTGGCAGCGGGGGCGTGGCAAGAGACCCAGTACTTC.

This clone was counted a single time. This chain joins TRBV30 and TRBJ2-5; 9 bases line up with TRBD2. The length of the CDR3 is 13 residues. The V gene end was trimmed by 2 bases and the J gene end by 5 bases; junction bases not matched to a gene: 3. Germline V gene data show CDR1 as GTSNPN and CDR2 as SVGIG (reference sequence). CDR3 amino acids: CAWSPSGVETQYF. DNA of the CDR3: TGTGCCTGGAGTCCTAGCGGGGTGGAGACCCAGTACTTC.

The V call is TRBV19, the J call TRBJ1-1; D is undetermined. Trimming cost V 3 bases and J 0 bases, with 8 bases left between them. CDR1 is LNHDA and CDR2 is SQIVND in the germline V gene (reference sequence). The CDR3 loop spans 14 amino acids. The CDR3: CASSIKGVNTEAFF. CDR3 in DNA: TGTGCCAGTAGTATCAAGGGAGTGAACACTGAAGCTTTCTTT.

Only a few counts were recorded for this clone. The rearrangement joins TRBV18 to TRBJ1-6; 9 bases match TRBD1. Trimming took 3 bases from V and 7 from J; bases not matched to a gene: 4. CDR3 length equals 15 residues. Germline V gene sequence: CDR1 KGHSH, CDR2 LQKENI. CDR3 loop: CASSPIGTGNSPLHF. CDR3 DNA sequence: TGTGCCAGCTCACCTATCGGGACAGGGAATTCACCCCTCCACTTT.

This clone was counted only a few times. The chain carries TRBV5-1 and TRBJ1-1; D is unresolved. Deletions cut 1 base from V and 3 bases from J, with 4 bases between. This CDR3 is 12 amino acids long. From germline, CDR1 is SGHRS and CDR2 YFSETQ. The CDR3, as DNA: TGCGCCAGCAGCTTGTACGACACTGAAGCTTTCTTT. As protein: CASSLYDTEAFF.

The chain joins TRBV28 to TRBJ2-7; D possibly uses TRBD1 or TRBD2 (6 bases each). CDR1 is MDHEN and CDR2 is SYDVKM in the germline V gene. The V and J ends lost 7 bases and 5 bases respectively, with 21 bases between them. This CDR3 is built from 15 residues. As DNA, the CDR3 is TGTGCCAGCATCGAGGGGGGCCGCCTCGGGGACGAGCAGTACTTC. It translates to CASIEGGRLGDEQYF.

The rearrangement joins TRBV21-1 to TRBJ1-1. TRBV21-1 is a pseudogene locus. The CDR3 totals 15 residues. CDR3: CASSTSLGGGTEAFF. The CDR3 nucleotides are TGTGCCAGCAGCACCTCCCTGGGAGGAGGCACTGAAGCTTTCTTT.

The chain uses TRBV6-2 or TRBV6-3 and TRBJ1-4; D is unresolved. Germline V gives CDR1 MNHEY, CDR2 SVGEGT. The CDR3 consists of 12 residues. Trimming shortened V by 6 bases and J by 13 bases, and 15 bases separated the two germline ends. CDR3 sequence: CASSPNVSALFF. The CDR3, as DNA: TGTGCCAGCAGCCCTAATGTAAGCGCACTGTTTTTT.

V is TRBV19 and J is TRBJ2-5, with D tentatively TRBD1 (6 bases). Germline CDR1 is LNHDA and CDR2 is SQIVND (reference sequence). The CDR3 has 16 amino acids. V lost 0 bases and J lost 3, with 14 bases in between. CDR3 in DNA: TGTGCCAGTAGTATAGATACAGGGTTACCTGAAGAGACCCAGTACTTC. Residues: CASSIDTGLPEETQYF. Combining the CDR3 with reference TRBV19 and TRBJ2-5 gives the whole variable domain DGGITQSPKYLFRKEGQNVTLSCEQNLNHDAMYWYRQDPGQGLRLIYYSQIVNDFQKGDIAEGYSVSREKKESFPLTVTSAQKNPTAFYLCASSIDTGLPEETQYFGPGTRLLVL.

The chain links TRBV7-9 to TRBJ1-2; 12 nucleotides align to TRBD1. Germline V lookup: CDR1 SEHNR, CDR2 FQNEAQ (reference sequence). Trimming cost V 3 bases and J 3 bases; bases outside gene matches: 2. This CDR3 is 15 amino acids long. The CDR3 DNA sequence: TGTGCCAGCAGCTTGGGGACAGGGGGCCACTATGGCTACACCTTC. This sequence encodes CASSLGTGGHYGYTF.

About this clone itself: Other DNA sequences in this sample translate to the same CDR3. The gene calls are TRBV11-2 and TRBJ2-5; the D is unclear. Germline CDR1 and CDR2: SGHAT and FQNNGV. V was pared by 1 base and J by 4 bases, with 4 bases between. The CDR3 loop spans 12 amino acids. CDR3 in DNA: TGTGCCAGCAGCTTAGTTGGAGAGACCCAGTACTTC. Encoded protein: CASSLVGETQYF.

This chain connects TRBV19 to TRBJ1-5; TRBD1 agrees at 7 bases. With 3 bases clipped from V and 5 bases from J, the junction kept 7 bases outside the gene matches. The CDR3 extends over 15 amino acids. Germline CDR1 is LNHDA and CDR2 is SQIVND (reference sequence). As DNA, the CDR3 is TGTGCCAGTAGTATTGGAAGGGGGCCCCATCAGCCCCAGCATTTT. Translation: CASSIGRGPHQPQHF.

The chain has TRBV15 and TRBJ2-5; 7 bases are shared with TRBD1. Unmatched junction bases numbered 11, after V lost 5 bases and J lost 5 bases. Germline-derived CDR1 and CDR2 are LNHNV and YYDKDF (reference sequence). CDR3 length: 15 amino acids. The CDR3 coding sequence is TGTGCCACCAGCGGAGGACAGGTAATCCAGGAGACCCAGTACTTC. Translating gives CATSGGQVIQETQYF.

CDR3 in DNA: TGTGCCAGCAGCCGGGGCCCCCTGGGGACTGAAGCTTTCTTT. This translates into CASSRGPLGTEAFF. The V and J genes are TRBV7-9 and TRBJ1-1; maybe TRBD1 (5 bases). Trimming cost V 5 bases and J 5 bases, with 15 bases left between them. CDR1 and CDR2 (germline): SEHNR, FQNEAQ (reference sequence). The CDR3 is 14 residues long. Full variable domain (rest looked up from reference TRBV7-9 and TRBJ1-1): DTGVSQNPRHKITKRGQNVTFRCDPISEHNRLYWYRQTLGQGPEFLTYFQNEAQLEKSRLLSDRFSAERPKGSFSTLEIQRTEQGDSAMYLCASSRGPLGTEAFFGQGTRLTVV.

The chain recombines TRBV12-3 or TRBV12-4 with TRBJ2-3; D unclear. V was pared by 2 bases and J by 7 bases, with 7 bases between. This CDR3 comprises 12 residues. CDR3 in DNA: TGTGCCAGCAGTTTAAACAGAAATACGCAGTATTTT. Its protein is CASSLNRNTQYF.

This clone has at least ten counts. Other DNA variants within this sample encode the same CDR3. J is TRBJ2-5 and V is TRBV7-8; the D is unclear. This CDR3 contains 14 residues. CDR1 is SGHVS and CDR2 is FQNEAQ in the germline V gene. With 3 bases removed from V and 0 bases from J, the gap between germline ends came to 8 bases. The CDR3 reads CASSFTENQETQYF. In DNA, the CDR3 is TGTGCCAGCAGCTTTACGGAGAACCAAGAGACCCAGTACTTC.

V gene TRBV7-9 combines with J gene TRBJ2-5; possibly TRBD2 for D (5 bases). Per the germline V gene, CDR1 is SEHNR and CDR2 is FQNEAQ (reference sequence). V lost 7 bases and J lost 2, with 14 bases in between. The CDR3 is 14 amino acids. The CDR3 bases are TGTGCCAGCAATTCGAGGGTCGGTCAAGAGACCCAGTACTTC. This sequence encodes CASNSRVGQETQYF.

The rearrangement links TRBV15 to TRBJ2-3; D is undetermined. Trimming pared 0 bases from V and 6 bases from J, leaving 10 bases between. There are 14 residues in the CDR3. CDR1 and CDR2 (germline): LNHNV, YYDKDF (reference sequence). The CDR3 loop reads CATSRDRKGDTQYF. CDR3 bases: TGTGCCACCAGCAGAGATCGAAAAGGGGATACGCAGTATTTT.

This clone was counted a single time. V and J are TRBV27 and TRBJ1-6; D call uncertain. The CDR3 loop spans 15 amino acids. Germline V gives CDR1 MNHEY, CDR2 SMNVEV (reference sequence). V was trimmed by 2 bases and J by 7 bases, leaving 12 bases between them. In nucleotides, the CDR3 is TGTGCCAGCAGTTTAGACCGAATACGGAATTCACCCCTCCACTTT. Protein: CASSLDRIRNSPLHF.

This clone has only a few counts. The CDR3, as DNA: TGTGCCAGCAGTTATAGTTACCAGCCCCAGCATTTT. Translation: CASSYSYQPQHF. The genes are TRBV6-6 and TRBJ1-5; no reliable D call. CDR1 is MNHNY and CDR2 is SVGAGI in the germline V gene (reference sequence). Trimming stripped 3 bases from V and 7 bases from J, with 7 bases between. CDR3 length equals 12 residues.

This rearrangement joins TRBV28 to TRBJ2-7, with D uncertain. V lost 2 bases and J 2 bases, leaving 10 bases between the germline ends. Germline-derived CDR1 and CDR2 are MDHEN and SYDVKM. CDR3 length: 14 residues. CDR3 DNA sequence: TGTGCCAGCAGTTTAGGTGGGCGGACCTACGAGCAGTACTTC. It yields the protein CASSLGGRTYEQYF.

V gene TRBV19 combines with J gene TRBJ1-2; D ambiguous. Germline V gene data show CDR1 as LNHDA and CDR2 as SQIVND (reference sequence). The CDR3 loop spans 15 amino acids. Between the trimmed V and J ends, which lost 0 bases and 7 bases, there was a span of 15 bases. The CDR3 DNA follows: TGTGCCAGTAGTATAGACAGTCCCGGAGTGCGTGGCTACACCTTC. It specifies CASSIDSPGVRGYTF.

Comment on this clone: A junction boundary mismatches the germline segment, possibly from a read error. The sample has other DNA sequences that encode this CDR3 too. The chain uses TRBV7-2 and TRBJ1-4; D is unresolved. Germline V gene lookup returns CDR1 SGHTA and CDR2 FQGNSA. This CDR3 contains 13 residues. CDR3 coding DNA: TGCGCCAGCAGTACGGGGACTAATGAAAAACTGTTTTTT. Translating it yields CASSTGTNEKLFF.

The chain is built from TRBV6-5 and TRBJ2-7, with a weak D call TRBD1 (5 bases). The CDR3 sequence is 15 residues long. Germline CDR1 reads MNHEY; CDR2 reads SVGAGI. V shed 6 bases and J shed 4 bases, with 19 bases lying between them. In DNA form, the CDR3 reads TGTGCCAGCAGCACTGAGGACACCCTAAGATACGAGCAGTACTTC. Protein product: CASSTEDTLRYEQYF.